Listed here are 28 T cell receptor beta chains from one sample, sequenced in a study of blood T cell repertoires in COVID-19. Sequencing was performed with immunoSEQ multiplex PCR; in TCRdb, only in-frame clones are kept and a portion is missing. The table lists 300,000 to 400,000 clones, around 90% of them singletons. The sample was PBMCs or T cells enriched from blood (not recorded which). Receptor source: a man between 60 and 75 years old who had recovered from COVID-19.

The chain couples TRBV20-1 to TRBJ2-7, with 7 positions matching TRBD2. The V gene's germline CDR1 is DFQATT and CDR2 SNEGSKA (reference sequence). The CDR3 loop spans 16 amino acids. The trim removed 3 bases at V and 2 bases at J, leaving 13 bases unmatched. CDR3 region: CSASRRGSGITYEQYF. In DNA form, the CDR3 reads TGCAGTGCTAGTCGGAGGGGAAGCGGGATTACCTACGAGCAGTACTTC.

The chain combines TRBV19 with TRBJ1-5; 9 nucleotides agree with TRBD1. The length of the CDR3 is 16 residues. Germline assignment: CDR1 LNHDA and CDR2 SQIVND (reference sequence). The J segment lost 2 bases and the V segment lost 7 bases, leaving 9 bases of the junction unmatched. The CDR3 loop reads CASTQMGQGRNQPQHF. Written as DNA, the CDR3 is TGTGCCAGTACCCAAATGGGACAGGGCCGCAATCAGCCCCAGCATTTT.

This clone showed up just a few times. This same CDR3 is encoded by further DNA sequences in the sample. The chain has TRBV6-5 and TRBJ1-1, with D possibly TRBD1 on 5 matching bases. The length of the CDR3 is 14 residues. Germline V gives CDR1 MNHEY, CDR2 SVGAGI. V was trimmed by 0 bases and J by 1 base, leaving 6 bases between them. CDR3 residues: CASSYSGGNTEAFF. The CDR3 DNA follows: TGTGCCAGCAGTTACTCGGGGGGGAACACTGAAGCTTTCTTT.

V usage is TRBV12-2 and J usage is TRBJ2-6; the table's D call of TRBD2 was not tested on the DNA. TRBV12-2 is labeled a pseudogene. The CDR3 consists of 13 residues. CDR3 region: CAGGRAGANVLTF. In nucleotides, the CDR3 is TGTGCAGGGGGGAGGGCTGGGGCCAACGTCCTGACTTTC.

This sequence joins TRBV11-3 and TRBJ2-3; D unresolved. The germline gives CDR1 SGHNT, CDR2 YENEEA. The CDR3 extends over 17 amino acids. Trimming left V 3 bases short and J 0 bases short, with 16 bases between. The DNA of the CDR3 is TGTGCCAGCAGCTTGCGGTCCCGGAACCCTAGCACAGATACGCAGTATTTT. Protein: CASSLRSRNPSTDTQYF.

The rearrangement joins TRBV5-1 to TRBJ2-5; TRBD2 matches at 8 bases. CDR1 is SGHRS and CDR2 is YFSETQ in the germline V gene. CDR3 length: 15 residues. The J segment lost 3 bases and the V segment lost 0 bases, leaving 4 bases of the junction unmatched. The CDR3: CASSLVGRAEETQYF. Here the CDR3 DNA reads TGCGCCAGCAGCTTGGTCGGGAGGGCCGAAGAGACCCAGTACTTC.

This chain joins TRBV27 and TRBJ1-1; D is possibly TRBD1 (6 bases). Trimming pared 6 bases from V and 5 bases from J, leaving 13 bases between. The length of the CDR3 is 13 residues. Germline CDR1 MNHEY, CDR2 SMNVEV (reference sequence). The CDR3 loop reads CASRVQGRTEAFF. In DNA form, the CDR3 reads TGTGCCAGCAGGGTACAGGGTCGGACTGAAGCTTTCTTT.

This clone was seen once. The rearrangement joins TRBV18 to TRBJ1-2, with TRBD1 identical over 7 bases. This CDR3 spans 16 amino acids. Per the germline V gene, CDR1 is KGHSH and CDR2 is LQKENI. V dropped 2 bases and J dropped 0; count of bases not matched to a gene: 6. Here the CDR3 DNA reads TGTGCCAGCTCACCAACCAGGGGGTCGGCTAACTATGGCTACACCTTC. Encoded protein: CASSPTRGSANYGYTF.

The rearrangement uses TRBV7-9 and TRBJ1-1; tentative D call: TRBD1 (5 bases). This CDR3 has 13 residues. Trimming left V 5 bases short and J 4 bases short, with 11 bases between. Per germline, CDR1 SEHNR and CDR2 FQNEAQ (reference sequence). Here the CDR3 reads CASSITGTTEAFF. CDR3 coding DNA: TGTGCCAGCAGCATCACAGGTACCACTGAAGCTTTCTTT.

The genes are TRBV5-1 and TRBJ1-2; the D gene is possibly TRBD1 (6 bases). CDR1 is SGHRS and CDR2 is YFSETQ in the germline V gene. Trimming removed 0 bases at V and 4 bases at J, with 10 bases between. This CDR3 contains 14 residues. CDR3 in amino acids: CASSLELDSYGYTF. For the CDR3, the DNA is TGCGCCAGCAGCTTGGAATTGGACAGCTATGGCTACACCTTC.

The J gene is TRBJ1-5, the V gene TRBV27; D uncertain. Deletions cut 5 bases from V and 2 bases from J, with 13 bases between. CDR1 MNHEY and CDR2 SMNVEV come from the germline V gene (reference sequence). This CDR3 contains 15 residues. Here the CDR3 DNA reads TGTGCCAGCAGTCCCCACGAGGGTGGCAATCAGCCCCAGCATTTT. This encodes CASSPHEGGNQPQHF.

This rearrangement joins TRBV27 to TRBJ2-7; 9 bases are a match to TRBD1. CDR1 is MNHEY, CDR2 SMNVEV, per germline (reference sequence). J gave up 7 bases and V 0 bases, and 13 bases lay outside the gene matches. The length of the CDR3 is 17 residues. The CDR3 loop is CASSLSSRGTGSMEQYF. The CDR3 DNA follows: TGTGCCAGCAGTTTATCGAGTCGCGGGACAGGGTCGATGGAGCAGTACTTC.

The chain has TRBV2 and TRBJ2-1, with a tentative D call TRBD2 (6 bases). CDR1 and CDR2 from the germline V gene are SNHLY and FYNNEI. The CDR3 has 14 amino acids. V lost 5 bases and J 0 bases, leaving 8 bases between the germline ends. The CDR3 DNA reads as TGTGCCAGCAGTCGGGAGTTCTCCTACAATGAGCAGTTCTTC. Amino acids: CASSREFSYNEQFF.

The J gene is TRBJ2-1, the V gene TRBV9, with a possible D match to TRBD2 (6 bases). The CDR3 is 16 amino acids. The V end was cut by 0 bases, the J end by 2 bases, with 12 bases between. Germline values: CDR1 SGDLS, CDR2 YYNGEE. CDR3 region: CASSVVGGGPYNEQFF. As DNA, the CDR3 is TGTGCCAGCAGCGTAGTGGGAGGAGGGCCCTACAATGAGCAGTTCTTC.

The V and J genes are TRBV18 and TRBJ2-2; 10 bases are a match to TRBD2. Trimming removed 3 bases from V and 9 bases from J; junction bases left unmatched: 25. This CDR3 has 21 residues. Germline values: CDR1 KGHSH, CDR2 LQKENI. The CDR3 DNA sequence: TGTGCCAGCTCACCCCGGCGCTCAGGGGCGACCGGGGCTAGCGGGGGCCGGGAGCTGTTTTTT. This gives the protein CASSPRRSGATGASGGRELFF.

This clone has only a few counts. The chain uses TRBV19 and TRBJ2-2; D is perhaps TRBD2 (6 bases). Trimming cost V 3 bases and J 5 bases, with 16 bases left between them. CDR1 LNHDA and CDR2 SQIVND come from the germline V gene (reference sequence). CDR3 length: 16 residues. The CDR3 bases are TGTGCCAGTAGTATCCTGGGAGGCAGTACTACCGGGGAGCTGTTTTTT. As protein: CASSILGGSTTGELFF.

The J gene is TRBJ2-7, the V gene TRBV21-1; TRBD2 is the table's D call, not checked against the DNA. TRBV21-1 is a pseudogene segment. The CDR3 has 15 amino acids. Here the CDR3 DNA reads TGTGCCAGCAGCGCGGGACTAGCGGGCCCCTACGAGCAGTACTTC. Encoded protein: CASSAGLAGPYEQYF.

The chain uses TRBV6-1 and TRBJ2-7; 11 nucleotides match TRBD2. The germline CDR1 and CDR2 sequences are MNHNS and SASEGT. The junction had 7 bases not matched to a gene; V was cut back by 3 bases and J by 6 bases. This CDR3 spans 15 amino acids. The CDR3 nucleotides read TGTGCCAGCAGTGATAAGGCGACTAGCGGGGTCGAGCAGTACTTC. Translating it yields CASSDKATSGVEQYF.

This clone was counted a few times. The gene calls are TRBV3-1 (or the pseudogene TRBV3-2) and TRBJ1-2, with a weak D call TRBD1 (6 bases). CDR1 and CDR2 from the germline V gene are LGHDT and YNNKEL (reference sequence). The CDR3 loop spans 15 amino acids. The V and J ends lost 3 bases and 2 bases respectively, with 13 bases between them. CDR3 loop: CASSHDYGQNYGYTF. Written as DNA, the CDR3 is TGTGCCAGCAGCCACGATTATGGACAGAACTATGGCTACACCTTC.

The gene calls are TRBV5-4 and TRBJ2-5; D may be TRBD2 (6 bases). The CDR3 is 16 residues long. V dropped 1 base and J dropped 2 bases, with 15 bases sitting between them. Germline values: CDR1 SGHNT, CDR2 YYREEE (reference sequence). The CDR3: CASSLYRSGVQETQYF. The CDR3 bases are TGTGCCAGCAGCTTGTATCGTTCGGGGGTTCAAGAGACCCAGTACTTC.

This sequence joins TRBV4-1 and TRBJ2-3; 13 bases are a match to TRBD2. The germline gives CDR1 MGHRA, CDR2 YSYEKL. The CDR3 contains 19 residues. Trimming cost V 4 bases and J 4 bases; bases outside gene matches: 14. CDR3 residues: CASSRPRTSGRAGPDTQYF. CDR3 nucleotide sequence: TGCGCCAGCAGCCGCCCTAGAACTAGCGGGAGGGCCGGCCCAGATACGCAGTATTTT.

V is TRBV27 and J is TRBJ2-2; 9 bases align to TRBD1. CDR1 is MNHEY and CDR2 is SMNVEV in the germline V gene (reference sequence). With V trimmed by 5 bases and J by 3 bases, 7 bases remained unmatched. The CDR3 extends over 16 amino acids. The CDR3 region is CASSKRTGDDTGELFF. The CDR3 DNA is TGTGCCAGCAGTAAACGGACAGGGGATGACACCGGGGAGCTGTTTTTT.

The chain couples TRBV19 to TRBJ1-2, with a possible D match to TRBD1 (5 bases). The CDR3 has 14 residues. Germline values: CDR1 LNHDA, CDR2 SQIVND (reference sequence). Trimming removed 3 bases at V and 2 bases at J, with 10 bases between. CDR3 residues: CASSISTGNYGYTF. The DNA of the CDR3 is TGTGCCAGTAGTATCTCCACAGGCAACTATGGCTACACCTTC. The full variable domain, completed using reference TRBV19 and TRBJ1-2, is DGGITQSPKYLFRKEGQNVTLSCEQNLNHDAMYWYRQDPGQGLRLIYYSQIVNDFQKGDIAEGYSVSREKKESFPLTVTSAQKNPTAFYLCASSISTGNYGYTFGSGTRLTVV.

This clone appeared once. The rearrangement links TRBV28 to TRBJ2-1; TRBD2 is a possible D gene (7 bases). The germline V and J ends were trimmed by 3 bases and 0 bases, with 15 bases remaining between them. Looked up from germline, CDR1 is MDHEN and CDR2 is SYDVKM. This CDR3 has 17 residues. DNA of the CDR3: TGTGCCAGCAGTTTTTGGGGGGGGACAAACTCCTACAATGAGCAGTTCTTC. Its protein is CASSFWGGTNSYNEQFF. Filled out from reference TRBV28 and TRBJ2-1, the complete variable domain reads DVKVTQSSRYLVKRTGEKVFLECVQDMDHENMFWYRQDPGLGLRLIYFSYDVKMKEKGDIPEGYSVSREKKERFSLILESASTNQTSMYLCASSFWGGTNSYNEQFFGPGTRLTVL.

The chain links TRBV28 to TRBJ1-4, with D unclear. The CDR3 covers 12 residues. Trimming took 3 bases from V and 14 from J, leaving 13 bases between them. Germline V gives CDR1 MDHEN, CDR2 SYDVKM. Here the CDR3 reads CASSFLPRGLFF. CDR3 nucleotides: TGTGCCAGCAGTTTTCTCCCCCGCGGCCTGTTTTTT. Variable domain in full (rest from reference TRBV28 and TRBJ1-4): DVKVTQSSRYLVKRTGEKVFLECVQDMDHENMFWYRQDPGLGLRLIYFSYDVKMKEKGDIPEGYSVSREKKERFSLILESASTNQTSMYLCASSFLPRGLFFGSGTQLSVL.

The J gene is TRBJ2-3, the V gene TRBV3-1 (or the pseudogene TRBV3-2), with D uncertain. Germline V gene lookup returns CDR1 LGHDT and CDR2 YNNKEL (reference sequence). This CDR3 comprises 15 residues. The V and J ends lost 7 bases and 4 bases respectively, with 18 bases between them. CDR3 in DNA: TGTGCCAGCACCCTCGGTGGAAGGCGGTCAGATACGCAGTATTTT. It specifies CASTLGGRRSDTQYF.

The rearrangement joins TRBV29-1 to TRBJ2-3; the match to TRBD2 covers 11 bases. The junction had 16 bases not matched to a gene; V was cut back by 2 bases and J by 0 bases. The germline gives CDR1 SQVTM, CDR2 ANQGSEA. The CDR3 contains 20 residues. Here the CDR3 DNA reads TGCAGCGTTGAACTAAGGTCTAGCGGGAGGCGAGGGGTAAGCACAGATACGCAGTATTTT. Translating gives CSVELRSSGRRGVSTDTQYF.

The count of this clone is one. Written as DNA, the CDR3 is TGTGCCAGCAGTTCATTCAGGGGGGCACTTGGAAACACCATATATTTT. It translates to CASSSFRGALGNTIYF. The rearrangement links TRBV28 to TRBJ1-3; 7 positions agree with TRBD1. The CDR3 has 16 amino acids. In germline, CDR1 is MDHEN, CDR2 SYDVKM. After removal of 4 bases from V and 3 bases from J, the junction contained 9 bases not matched to a gene.